This T cell receptor beta chain was identified in a study of OX40 agonist ivuxolimab in advanced cancers. General study points: On average, CD8+ T cells had more expanded clones than CD4+. Clonal expansion in partial responders at 0.1-3.0 mg/kg ranked among the lowest.

Concerning this clone itself: The antigen is not known.

The germline V gene has CDR1 MDHEN and CDR2 SYDVKM. The CDR3 runs to 14 residues. The V gene lost 1 base and the J gene lost 4 bases, with 10 bases spanning the gap. The table came from immunoSEQ multiplex PCR; TCRdb's copy has only in-frame clones and leaves some out. Of roughly 75,000 clones listed, about nine tenths were seen once; the top ten hold just over 0.75%. This chain connects TRBV28 to TRBJ1-2, with no clear D. This receptor was identified in an adult with an advanced solid tumor such as melanoma, head and neck, liver or kidney cancer. The specimen comprised CD4+ or CD8+ T cells sorted from blood, sampled in a trial of the OX40 agonist ivuxolimab. Written as DNA, the CDR3 is TGTGCCAGCAGTTTATCCTACATCGGCTATGGCTACACCTTC. Amino acids: CASSLSYIGYGYTF.